The rows below give T cell receptor beta chains drawn from one sample of a study of cytomegalovirus exposure and HLA in healthy donors. Only in-frame clones appear in the TCRdb table, and some are missing; sequencing was by immunoSEQ multiplex PCR. The table shows approximately 70,000 clones, with about 93% occurring only once. Sequenced sample: PBMCs. These receptor sequences come from a young woman in good health and CMV-seropositive. Both conserved end residues are part of each CDR3. D genes are given only for firm matches. Clone size is not always given. Where it is, it says once, few, many or a class for expanded clones.

DNA	CDR3	V	D	size	J
TGTGCCAGCAGCCCCAACAAAGCTGGAAACACCATATATTTT	CASSPNKAGNTIYF	TRBV7-8	-	-	TRBJ1-3
TGTGCCAGCAGTTCAAGATCTAACTACAATGAGCAGTTCTTC	CASSSRSNYNEQFF	TRBV6-6	-	-	TRBJ2-1
TGTGCCACCAGCCCGAGGGGGTTGGATAGCAATCAGCCCCAGCATTTT	CATSPRGLDSNQPQHF	TRBV15	-	-	TRBJ1-5
TGTGCCAGCAGATTTAAACAGGGGAATCAGCCCCAGCATTTT	CASRFKQGNQPQHF	TRBV6-1	TRBD1	-	TRBJ1-5
TGCGCCAGCAGCGGCGCCAGAAGACAGAACGAGCAGTACTTC	CASSGARRQNEQYF	TRBV10-2	-	-	TRBJ2-7
TGTGCCAGGAAATTTAGCGGGGGGGCCGCCGGGGAGCTGTTTTTT	CARKFSGGAAGELFF	TRBV7-2	TRBD2	-	TRBJ2-2
TGTGCCAGCAGCAAAACAAGCGAGTCTGGCTACACCTTC	CASSKTSESGYTF	TRBV7-8	-	-	TRBJ1-2
TGTGCCAGCAGTTTATTGTCGGGGAGGAACACCGGGGAGCTGTTTTTT	CASSLLSGRNTGELFF	TRBV28	-	-	TRBJ2-2
TGTGCCAGCAGCCCGACGGCCGGGTATGGCTACACCTTC	CASSPTAGYGYTF	TRBV11-2	-	-	TRBJ1-2
TGTGCCAGCACCTCAACCGGGACTCTCCACTTT	CASTSTGTLHF	TRBV28	-	-	TRBJ1-6
TGTGCCAGCAGGTTACTAGCGGGGACTACAGATGAGCAGTTCTTC	CASRLLAGTTDEQFF	TRBV6-1	TRBD2	-	TRBJ2-1
TGTGCCAGCAGCCTCTGGCTAGCGGGAGAGGGTCCGGAGACCCAGTACTTC	CASSLWLAGEGPETQYF	TRBV4-2	TRBD2	-	TRBJ2-5
TGCGCCAGCAGTCCTAACCCTAGCGGGGGGGCCCAGGAGCAGTTCTTC	CASSPNPSGGAQEQFF	TRBV5-1	TRBD2	-	TRBJ2-1
TGTGCCAGCATCCATTCACCGGGACAGGGACCGCCCCAGCATTTT	CASIHSPGQGPPQHF	TRBV6-6	TRBD1	-	TRBJ1-5
TGTGCCAGCAGCAGCAACGCGGTCCTAGGCGGCTACACCTTC	CASSSNAVLGGYTF	TRBV7-2	-	-	TRBJ1-2
TGTGCCAGCAGCCGGGAATCTAATTCACCCCTCCACTTT	CASSRESNSPLHF	TRBV7-2	-	-	TRBJ1-6
TGTGCCAGCCGGGGGGCTTGGGGGGGCACAGATACGCAGTATTTT	CASRGAWGGTDTQYF	TRBV27	-	-	TRBJ2-3
TGTGCCAGCACCAAACAGACAAATGGCTACACCTTC	CASTKQTNGYTF	TRBV7-9	-	-	TRBJ1-2
TGTGCCAGTAGTATAGTCACCGGGGGGGGCATCGGTGAGCAGTTCTTC	CASSIVTGGGIGEQFF	TRBV19	TRBD2	-	TRBJ2-1
TGTGCCAGCAGCTTGTTCTCGGGGACTAGCGACCAACACTTC	CASSLFSGTSDQHF	TRBV5-5	TRBD2	-	TRBJ2-5
TGCAGCGCCACAACCGGGACACCGGGAGCTTTCTTT	CSATTGTPGAFF	TRBV29-1	-	once	TRBJ1-1
TGTGCCAGCAGTTACGACATACGCTCCTACGAGCAGTACTTC	CASSYDIRSYEQYF	TRBV6-5	-	-	TRBJ2-7
TGTGCCAGCAGCCCGCTACAGGGGTTTGGAGACAATGAGCAGTTCTTC	CASSPLQGFGDNEQFF	TRBV7-6	TRBD1	-	TRBJ2-1
TGTGCCAGCAGCCCCTGGGGGGGTAATGAAAAACTGTTTTTT	CASSPWGGNEKLFF	TRBV28	-	-	TRBJ1-4
TGCGCCAGCAGCCAATTTGCGGATGGCTACACCTTC	CASSQFADGYTF	TRBV4-3	-	-	TRBJ1-2
TGTGCCAGCAGCGGCAGGGGGGCGGATGAGCAGTTCTTC	CASSGRGADEQFF	TRBV5-8	-	-	TRBJ2-1
TGTGCCAGCAGGCGGACAGGGGCTAATGAGCAGTTCTTC	CASRRTGANEQFF	TRBV5-6	TRBD1	-	TRBJ2-1
TGTGCCAGCAGGGAGGGGGCAGGTCAGAGGAGAGAGACCCAGTACTTC	CASREGAGQRRETQYF	TRBV27	-	-	TRBJ2-5
TGTGCCAGCAGTTACGGACAGGGTCGGGCGAACACTGAAGCTTTCTTT	CASSYGQGRANTEAFF	TRBV6-6	TRBD1	few	TRBJ1-1
TGTGCCTGGAGTCGAGGGGGCGATTCACCCCTCCACTTT	CAWSRGGDSPLHF	TRBV30	TRBD1	-	TRBJ1-6
TGTGCCAGCAGTTACTCTGGACAGGGTACCTACGAGCAGTACTTC	CASSYSGQGTYEQYF	TRBV6-6	TRBD1	-	TRBJ2-7
TGTGCCAGCAGCTCCGCTCCGGCGAGGCCTGAAGCTTTCTTT	CASSSAPARPEAFF	TRBV7-2	-	-	TRBJ1-1
TGTGCCAGCAGTGAGTCTAGCGGATATGATTCGGATACGCAGTATTTT	CASSESSGYDSDTQYF	TRBV25-1	TRBD2	-	TRBJ2-3
TGTGCCAGCAGTGATTATGGGGCCAACGTCCTGACTTTC	CASSDYGANVLTF	TRBV6-1	-	-	TRBJ2-6
TGTGCCAGCAGCTCCCGGGACAGAACTAACACCGGGGAGCTGTTTTTT	CASSSRDRTNTGELFF	TRBV7-9	TRBD1	-	TRBJ2-2
TGTGCCAGCAGCTCGACAGGGGATCAGCCCCAGCATTTT	CASSSTGDQPQHF	TRBV7-9	TRBD1	-	TRBJ1-5
TGTGCCAGTAGTAACAGGGCAACTAATGAAAAACTGTTTTTT	CASSNRATNEKLFF	TRBV19	-	-	TRBJ1-4
TGTGCCAGCAGCGTAGCAGACTCTGGAAACACCATATATTTT	CASSVADSGNTIYF	TRBV9	-	-	TRBJ1-3
TGTGCCAGCAGTTACGAAGCAGGGGCCTACGAGCAGTACTTC	CASSYEAGAYEQYF	TRBV6-5	-	-	TRBJ2-7
TGTGCCAGCAGCCAAGCGGGATTGGGGTCAACGCAGTATTTT	CASSQAGLGSTQYF	TRBV7-6	TRBD2	-	TRBJ2-3
TGTGCCAGCAGCGGAGGACTAGCGGGGGTCGGGGAGCTGTTTTTT	CASSGGLAGVGELFF	TRBV2	TRBD2	-	TRBJ2-2
TGTGCCAGCAGCGTGCGGGACAGCGAAGTTGAAAAACTGTTTTTT	CASSVRDSEVEKLFF	TRBV5-6	TRBD1	-	TRBJ1-4
TGTGCCAGCAGTGAAGGGAGGGGCTATAATTCACCCCTCCACTTT	CASSEGRGYNSPLHF	TRBV6-1	-	-	TRBJ1-6